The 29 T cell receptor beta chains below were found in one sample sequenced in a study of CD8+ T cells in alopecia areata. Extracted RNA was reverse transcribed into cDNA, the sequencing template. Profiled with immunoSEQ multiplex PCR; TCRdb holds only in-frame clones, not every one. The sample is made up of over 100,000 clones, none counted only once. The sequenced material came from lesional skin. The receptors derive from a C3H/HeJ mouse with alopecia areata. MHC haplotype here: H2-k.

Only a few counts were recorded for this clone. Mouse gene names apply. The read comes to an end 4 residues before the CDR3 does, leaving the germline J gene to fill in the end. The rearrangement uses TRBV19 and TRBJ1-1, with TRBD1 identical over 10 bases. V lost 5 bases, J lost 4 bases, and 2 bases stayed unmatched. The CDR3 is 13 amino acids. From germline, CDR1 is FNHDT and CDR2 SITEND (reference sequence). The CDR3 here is CASRRDRGTEVFF. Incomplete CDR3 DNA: TGTGCCAGCAGACGGGACAGGGGCACA.

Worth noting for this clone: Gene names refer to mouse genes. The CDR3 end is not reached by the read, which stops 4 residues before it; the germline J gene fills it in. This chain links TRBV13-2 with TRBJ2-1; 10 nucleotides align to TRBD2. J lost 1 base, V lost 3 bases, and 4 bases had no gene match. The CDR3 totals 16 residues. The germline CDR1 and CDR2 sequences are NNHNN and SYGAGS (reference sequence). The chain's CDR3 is CASGASDWGNYAEQFF. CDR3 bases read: TGTGCCAGCGGTGCCTCGGACTGGGGGAACTATGCT.

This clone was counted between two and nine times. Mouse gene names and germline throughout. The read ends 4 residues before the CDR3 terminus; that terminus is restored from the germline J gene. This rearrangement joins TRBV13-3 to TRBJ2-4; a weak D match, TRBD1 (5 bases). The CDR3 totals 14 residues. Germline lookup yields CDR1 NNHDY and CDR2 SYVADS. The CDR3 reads CASSDEQGGNTLYF. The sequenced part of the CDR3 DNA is TGTGCCAGCAGTGATGAGCAGGGAGGAAAC.

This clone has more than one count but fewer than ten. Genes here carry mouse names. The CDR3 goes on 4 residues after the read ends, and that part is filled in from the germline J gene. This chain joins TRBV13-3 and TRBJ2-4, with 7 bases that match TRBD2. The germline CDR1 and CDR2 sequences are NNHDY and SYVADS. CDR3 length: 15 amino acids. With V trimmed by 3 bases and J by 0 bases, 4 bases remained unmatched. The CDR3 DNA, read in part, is TGTGCCAGCAGTGGGCTGGGGGATAGTCAAAAC. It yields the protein CASSGLGDSQN. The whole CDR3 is CASSGLGDSQNTLYF.

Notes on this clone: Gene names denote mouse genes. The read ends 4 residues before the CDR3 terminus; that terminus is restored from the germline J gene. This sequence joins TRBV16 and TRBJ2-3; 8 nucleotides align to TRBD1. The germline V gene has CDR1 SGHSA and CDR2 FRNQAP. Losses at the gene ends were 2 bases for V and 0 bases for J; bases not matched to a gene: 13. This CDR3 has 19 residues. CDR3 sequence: CASSLNTGTGDTSAETLYF. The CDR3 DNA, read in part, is TGTGCAAGCAGCTTAAATACCGGGACAGGAGATACTAGTGCAGAA. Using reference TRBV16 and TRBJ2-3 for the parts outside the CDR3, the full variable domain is NAGVIQTPRHKVTGKGQEATLWCEPISGHSAVFWYRQTIVQGLEFLTYFRNQAPIDDSGMPKERFSAQMPNQSHSTLKIQSTQPQDSAVYLCASSLNTGTGDTSAETLYFGSGTRLTVL.

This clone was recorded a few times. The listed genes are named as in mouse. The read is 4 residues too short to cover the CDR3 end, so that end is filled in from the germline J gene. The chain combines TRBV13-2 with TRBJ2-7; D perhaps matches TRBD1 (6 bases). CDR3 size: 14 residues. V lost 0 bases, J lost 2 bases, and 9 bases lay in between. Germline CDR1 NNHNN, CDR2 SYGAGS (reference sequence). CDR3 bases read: TGTGCCAGCGGTGATGCAAGGGACACCTAT. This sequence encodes CASGDARDTY. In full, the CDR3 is CASGDARDTYEQYF.

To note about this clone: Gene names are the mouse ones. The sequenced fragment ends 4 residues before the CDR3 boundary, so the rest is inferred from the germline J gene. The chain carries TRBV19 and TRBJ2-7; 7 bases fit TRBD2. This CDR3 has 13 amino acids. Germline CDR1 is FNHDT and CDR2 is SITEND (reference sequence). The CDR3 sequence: CASSMGGRYEQYF. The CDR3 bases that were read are TGTGCCAGCAGTATGGGGGGGAGATAT.

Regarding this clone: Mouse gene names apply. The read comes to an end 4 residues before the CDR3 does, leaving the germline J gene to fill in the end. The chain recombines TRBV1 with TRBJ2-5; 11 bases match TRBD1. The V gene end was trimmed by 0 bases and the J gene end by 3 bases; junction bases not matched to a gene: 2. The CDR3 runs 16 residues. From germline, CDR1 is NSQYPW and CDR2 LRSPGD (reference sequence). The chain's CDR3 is CTCSADRDRGQDTQYF. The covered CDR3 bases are TGCACCTGCAGTGCAGATCGGGACAGGGGGCAAGAC. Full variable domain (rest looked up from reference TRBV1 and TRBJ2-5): VTLLEQNPRWRLVPRGQAVNLRCILKNSQYPWMSWYQQDLQKQLQWLFTLRSPGDKEVKSLPGADYLATRVTDTELRLQVANMSQGRTLYCTCSADRDRGQDTQYFGPGTRLLVL.

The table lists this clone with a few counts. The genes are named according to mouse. The CDR3 sequence: CASSPWGGARNTLYF. The sequenced CDR3 bases are TGTGCCAGCAGCCCCTGGGGGGGCGCACGAAAC. J is TRBJ2-4 and V is TRBV13-3, with 10 bases aligning to TRBD2. The CDR3 is cut off 4 residues early in the read; its end comes from the germline J gene. The CDR3 is 15 residues long. Germline CDR1 and CDR2: NNHDY and SYVADS.

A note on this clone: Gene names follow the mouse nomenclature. CDR3 protein: CASSQSPGGNYAEQFF. The sequenced CDR3 bases are TGTGCCAGCAGCCAATCCCCGGGGGGTAACTATGCT. This rearrangement joins TRBV5 to TRBJ2-1; tentatively, D is TRBD2 (6 bases). The CDR3 end falls 4 residues outside the read, so it is completed with the germline J gene. The CDR3 runs to 16 residues. V was trimmed by 2 bases and J by 0 bases, leaving 11 bases between them. Germline values: CDR1 LGHNA, CDR2 YNLKQL (reference sequence).

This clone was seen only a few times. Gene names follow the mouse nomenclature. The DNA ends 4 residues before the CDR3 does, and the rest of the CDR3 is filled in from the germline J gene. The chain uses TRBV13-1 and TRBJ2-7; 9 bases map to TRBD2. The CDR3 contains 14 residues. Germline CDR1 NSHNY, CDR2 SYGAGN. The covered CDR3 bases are TGTGCCAGCAGACCCGGGACTGGGAGGTAT. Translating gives CASRPGTGRY. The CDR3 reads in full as CASRPGTGRYEQYF.

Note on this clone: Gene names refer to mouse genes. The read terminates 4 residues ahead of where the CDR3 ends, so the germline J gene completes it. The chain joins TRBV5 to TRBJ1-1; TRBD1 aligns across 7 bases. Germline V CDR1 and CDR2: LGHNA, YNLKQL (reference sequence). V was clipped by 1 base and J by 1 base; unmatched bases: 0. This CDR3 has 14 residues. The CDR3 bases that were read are TGTGCCAGCAGCCAAGCAGGGGGAAACACA. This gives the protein CASSQAGGNT. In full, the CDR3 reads CASSQAGGNTEVFF.

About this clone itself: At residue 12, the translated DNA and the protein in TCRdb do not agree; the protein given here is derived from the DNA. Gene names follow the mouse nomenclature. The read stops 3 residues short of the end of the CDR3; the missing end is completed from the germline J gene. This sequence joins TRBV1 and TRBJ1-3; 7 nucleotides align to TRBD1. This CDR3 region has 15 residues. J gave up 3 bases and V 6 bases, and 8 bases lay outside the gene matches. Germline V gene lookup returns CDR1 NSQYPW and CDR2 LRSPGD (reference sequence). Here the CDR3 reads CTCRDRDRLGNTLYF. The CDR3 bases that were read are TGCACCTGCAGAGACCGGGACAGACTTGGAAATACG.

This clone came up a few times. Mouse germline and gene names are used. Partial CDR3 DNA: TGCACCTGCAGTCCGGGACAGGGGTTGAAC. Residues: CTCSPGQGLN. The full CDR3 sequence reads CTCSPGQGLNTLYF. This sequence joins TRBV1 and TRBJ2-4, with TRBD1 matching over 10 bases. The CDR3 goes on 4 residues after the read ends, and that part is filled in from the germline J gene. The CDR3 is 14 residues long. Germline V gene lookup returns CDR1 NSQYPW and CDR2 LRSPGD (reference sequence).

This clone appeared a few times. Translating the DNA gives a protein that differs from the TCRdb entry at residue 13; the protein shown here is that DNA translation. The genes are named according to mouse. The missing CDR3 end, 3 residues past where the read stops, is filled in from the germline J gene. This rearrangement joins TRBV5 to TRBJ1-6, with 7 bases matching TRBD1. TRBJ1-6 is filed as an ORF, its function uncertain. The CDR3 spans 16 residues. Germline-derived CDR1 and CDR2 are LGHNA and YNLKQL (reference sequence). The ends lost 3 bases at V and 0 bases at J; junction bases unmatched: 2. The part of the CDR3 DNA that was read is TGTGCCAGCAGCCAGGGGACAGATTCCTATAATTCGCCC. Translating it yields CASSQGTDSYNSP. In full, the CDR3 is CASSQGTDSYNSPLYF.

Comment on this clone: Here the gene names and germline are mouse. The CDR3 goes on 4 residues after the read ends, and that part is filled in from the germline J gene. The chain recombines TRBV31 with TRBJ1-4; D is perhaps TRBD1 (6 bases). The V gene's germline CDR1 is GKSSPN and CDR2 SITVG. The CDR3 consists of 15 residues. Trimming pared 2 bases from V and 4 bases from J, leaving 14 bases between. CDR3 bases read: TGTGCCTGGAGTGAAGGGGACAAAATCAACGAA. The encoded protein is CAWSEGDKINE. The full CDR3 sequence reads CAWSEGDKINERLFF.

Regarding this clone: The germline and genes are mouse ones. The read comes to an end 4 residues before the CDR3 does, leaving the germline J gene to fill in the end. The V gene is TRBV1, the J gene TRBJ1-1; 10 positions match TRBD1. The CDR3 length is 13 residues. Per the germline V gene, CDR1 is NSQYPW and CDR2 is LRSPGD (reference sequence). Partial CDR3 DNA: TGCACCTGCAGTCCCCGGGACAGGGGA. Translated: CTCSPRDRG. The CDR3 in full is CTCSPRDRGEVFF.

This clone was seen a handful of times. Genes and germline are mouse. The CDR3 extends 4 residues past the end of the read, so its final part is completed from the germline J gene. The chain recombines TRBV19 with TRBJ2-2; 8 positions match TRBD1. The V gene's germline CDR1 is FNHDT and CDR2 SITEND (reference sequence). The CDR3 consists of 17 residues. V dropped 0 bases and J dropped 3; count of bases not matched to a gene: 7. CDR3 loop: CASSIARQDRDTGQLYF. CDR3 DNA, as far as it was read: TGTGCCAGCAGTATAGCCCGTCAGGACAGGGACACCGGG.

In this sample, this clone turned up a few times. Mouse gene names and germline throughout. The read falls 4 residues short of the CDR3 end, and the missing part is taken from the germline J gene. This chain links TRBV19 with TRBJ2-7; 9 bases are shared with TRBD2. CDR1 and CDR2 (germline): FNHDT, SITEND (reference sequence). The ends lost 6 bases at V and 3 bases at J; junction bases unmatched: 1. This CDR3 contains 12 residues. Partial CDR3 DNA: TGTGCCAGCATGGGGGGGCTCTAT. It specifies CASMGGLY. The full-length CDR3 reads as CASMGGLYEQYF. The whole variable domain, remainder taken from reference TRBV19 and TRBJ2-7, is GGIITQTPKFLIGQEGQKLTLKCQQNFNHDTMYWYRQDSGKGLRLIYYSITENDLQKGDLSEGYDASREKKSSFSLTVTSAQKNEMAVFLCASMGGLYEQYFGPGTRLTVL.

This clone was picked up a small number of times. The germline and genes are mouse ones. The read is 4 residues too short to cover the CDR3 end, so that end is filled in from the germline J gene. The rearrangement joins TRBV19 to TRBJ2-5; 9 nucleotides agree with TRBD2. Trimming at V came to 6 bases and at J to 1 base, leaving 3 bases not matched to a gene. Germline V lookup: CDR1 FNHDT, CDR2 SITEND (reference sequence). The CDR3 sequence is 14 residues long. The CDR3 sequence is CASTTGGHQDTQYF. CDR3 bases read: TGTGCCAGCACGACTGGGGGACACCAAGAC.

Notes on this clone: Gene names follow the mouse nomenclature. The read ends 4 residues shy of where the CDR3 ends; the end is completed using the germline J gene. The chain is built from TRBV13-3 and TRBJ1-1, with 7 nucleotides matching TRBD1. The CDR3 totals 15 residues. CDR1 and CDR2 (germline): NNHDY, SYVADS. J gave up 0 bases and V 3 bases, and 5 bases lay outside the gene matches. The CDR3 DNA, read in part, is TGTGCCAGCAGTGTCCGGGACAGTACAAACACA. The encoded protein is CASSVRDSTNT. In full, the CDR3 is CASSVRDSTNTEVFF.

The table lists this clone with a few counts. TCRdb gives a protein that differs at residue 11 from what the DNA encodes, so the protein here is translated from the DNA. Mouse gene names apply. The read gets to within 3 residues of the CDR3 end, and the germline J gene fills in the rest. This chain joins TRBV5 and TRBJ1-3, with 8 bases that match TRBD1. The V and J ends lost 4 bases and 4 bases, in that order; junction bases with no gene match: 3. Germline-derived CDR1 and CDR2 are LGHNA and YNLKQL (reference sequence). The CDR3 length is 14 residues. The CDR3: CASSLQGGGNTLYF. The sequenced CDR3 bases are TGTGCCAGCAGCCTACAGGGGGGCGGAAATACG.

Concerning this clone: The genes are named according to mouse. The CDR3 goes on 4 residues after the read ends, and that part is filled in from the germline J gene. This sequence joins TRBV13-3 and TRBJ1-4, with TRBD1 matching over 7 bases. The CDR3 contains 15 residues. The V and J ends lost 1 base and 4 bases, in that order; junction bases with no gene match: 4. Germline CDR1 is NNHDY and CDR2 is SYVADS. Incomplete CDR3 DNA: TGTGCCAGCAGTGATTACAGGGGAGGCAACGAA. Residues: CASSDYRGGNE. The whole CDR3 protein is CASSDYRGGNERLFF.

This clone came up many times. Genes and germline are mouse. The sequenced part of the CDR3 DNA is TGCACCTGCAGTGCACCCGACAGGGGGCGCGGTGCAGAA. It codes for CTCSAPDRGRGAE. The CDR3 reads in full as CTCSAPDRGRGAETLYF. This sequence joins TRBV1 and TRBJ2-3; 10 bases are a match to TRBD1. Read data end 4 residues before the CDR3 end; the end is taken from the germline J gene. CDR3 size: 17 residues. CDR1 and CDR2 (germline): NSQYPW, LRSPGD (reference sequence). V lost 2 bases, J lost 1 base, and 6 bases stayed unmatched.

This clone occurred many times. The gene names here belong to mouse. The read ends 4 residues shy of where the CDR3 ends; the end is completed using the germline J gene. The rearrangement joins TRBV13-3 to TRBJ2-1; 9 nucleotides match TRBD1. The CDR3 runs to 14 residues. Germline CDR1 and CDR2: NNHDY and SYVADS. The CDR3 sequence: CASSSRDRVAEQFF. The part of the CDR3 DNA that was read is TGTGCCAGCAGTAGCCGGGACAGGGTGGCT.

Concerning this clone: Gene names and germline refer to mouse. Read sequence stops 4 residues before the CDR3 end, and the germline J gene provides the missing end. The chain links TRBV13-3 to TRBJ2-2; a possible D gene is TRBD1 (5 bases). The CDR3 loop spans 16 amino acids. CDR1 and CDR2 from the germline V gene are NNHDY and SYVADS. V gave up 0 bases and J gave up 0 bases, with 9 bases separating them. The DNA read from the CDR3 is TGTGCCAGCAGTGATGTTAGGACAACAAACACCGGG. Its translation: CASSDVRTTNTG. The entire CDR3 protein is CASSDVRTTNTGQLYF.

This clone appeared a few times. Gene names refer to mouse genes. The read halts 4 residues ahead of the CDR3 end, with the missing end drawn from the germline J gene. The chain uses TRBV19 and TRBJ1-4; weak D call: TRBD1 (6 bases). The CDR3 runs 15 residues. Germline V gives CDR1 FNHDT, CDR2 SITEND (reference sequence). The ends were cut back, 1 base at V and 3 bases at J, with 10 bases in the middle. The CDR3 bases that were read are TGTGCCAGCAGTATAAGTCAGGGGACCAACGAA. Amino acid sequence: CASSISQGTNE. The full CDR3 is CASSISQGTNERLFF.

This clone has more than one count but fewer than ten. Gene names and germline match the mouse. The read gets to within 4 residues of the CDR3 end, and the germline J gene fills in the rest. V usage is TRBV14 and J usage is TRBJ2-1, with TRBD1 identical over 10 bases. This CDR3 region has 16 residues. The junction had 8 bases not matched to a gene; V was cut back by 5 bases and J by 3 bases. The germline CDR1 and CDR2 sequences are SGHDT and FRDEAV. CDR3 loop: CASSLPWDRGYAEQFF. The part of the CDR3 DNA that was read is TGTGCCAGCAGCCTTCCTTGGGACAGGGGCTATGCT.

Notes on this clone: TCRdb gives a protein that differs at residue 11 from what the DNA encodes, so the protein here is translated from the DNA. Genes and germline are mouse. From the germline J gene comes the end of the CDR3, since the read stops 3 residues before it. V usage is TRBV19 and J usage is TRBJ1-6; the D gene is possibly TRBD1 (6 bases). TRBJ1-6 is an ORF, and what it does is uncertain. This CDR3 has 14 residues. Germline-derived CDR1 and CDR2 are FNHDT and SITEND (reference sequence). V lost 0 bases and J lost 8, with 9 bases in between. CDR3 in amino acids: CASSIDREDSPLYF. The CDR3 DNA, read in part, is TGTGCCAGCAGTATAGACAGGGAGGATTCGCCC.